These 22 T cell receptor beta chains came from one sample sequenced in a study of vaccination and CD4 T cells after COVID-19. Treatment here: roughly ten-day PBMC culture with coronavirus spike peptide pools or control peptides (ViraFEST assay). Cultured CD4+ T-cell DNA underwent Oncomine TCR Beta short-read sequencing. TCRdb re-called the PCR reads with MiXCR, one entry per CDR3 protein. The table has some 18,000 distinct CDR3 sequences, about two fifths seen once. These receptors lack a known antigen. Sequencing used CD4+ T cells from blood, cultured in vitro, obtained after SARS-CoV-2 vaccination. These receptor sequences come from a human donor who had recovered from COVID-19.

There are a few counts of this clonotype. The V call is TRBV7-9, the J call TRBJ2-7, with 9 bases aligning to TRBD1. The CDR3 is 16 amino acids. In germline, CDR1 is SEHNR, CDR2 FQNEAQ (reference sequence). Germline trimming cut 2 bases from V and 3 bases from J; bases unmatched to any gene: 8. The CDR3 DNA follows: TGTGCCAGCAGCTTATATGAGGGACAGGGAGTCTACGAGCAGTACTTC. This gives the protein CASSLYEGQGVYEQYF.

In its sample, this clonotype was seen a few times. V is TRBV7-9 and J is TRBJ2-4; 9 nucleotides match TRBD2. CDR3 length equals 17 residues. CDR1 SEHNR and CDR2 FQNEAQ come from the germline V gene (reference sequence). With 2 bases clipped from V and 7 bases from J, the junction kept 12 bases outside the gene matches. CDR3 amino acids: CASSLSSGARYMNIQYF. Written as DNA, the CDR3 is TGTGCCAGCAGCTTATCTAGCGGGGCCAGGTATATGAACATTCAGTACTTC.

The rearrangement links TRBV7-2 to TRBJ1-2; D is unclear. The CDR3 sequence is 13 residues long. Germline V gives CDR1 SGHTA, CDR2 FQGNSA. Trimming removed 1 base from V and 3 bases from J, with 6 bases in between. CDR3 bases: TGTGCCAGCAGCTTAGTGGCAGACTATGGCTACACCTTC. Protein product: CASSLVADYGYTF.

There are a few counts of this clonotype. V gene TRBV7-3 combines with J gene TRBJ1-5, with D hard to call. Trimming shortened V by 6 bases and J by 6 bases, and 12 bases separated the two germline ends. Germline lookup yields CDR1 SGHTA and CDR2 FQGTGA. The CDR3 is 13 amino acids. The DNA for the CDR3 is TGTGCCAGCAGTTTACTCGGTGGTCAGCCCCAGCATTTT. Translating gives CASSLLGGQPQHF. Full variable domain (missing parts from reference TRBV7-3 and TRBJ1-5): GAGVSQTPSNKVTEKGKYVELRCDPISGHTALYWYRQSLGQGPEFLIYFQGTGAADDSGLPNDRFFAVRPEGSVSTLKIQRTERGDSAVYLCASSLLGGQPQHFGDGTRLSIL.

This CDR3 is CASSLGGSRSEAFF. The CDR3 coding sequence is TGTGCCAGCAGTTTGGGGGGCTCGAGGTCTGAAGCTTTCTTT. V and J are TRBV28 and TRBJ1-1, with D perhaps TRBD1 (6 bases). This CDR3 comprises 14 residues. Per germline, CDR1 MDHEN and CDR2 SYDVKM. Trimming took 3 bases from V and 6 from J, leaving 14 bases between them. Full variable domain (rest looked up from reference TRBV28 and TRBJ1-1): DVKVTQSSRYLVKRTGEKVFLECVQDMDHENMFWYRQDPGLGLRLIYFSYDVKMKEKGDIPEGYSVSREKKERFSLILESASTNQTSMYLCASSLGGSRSEAFFGQGTRLTVV.

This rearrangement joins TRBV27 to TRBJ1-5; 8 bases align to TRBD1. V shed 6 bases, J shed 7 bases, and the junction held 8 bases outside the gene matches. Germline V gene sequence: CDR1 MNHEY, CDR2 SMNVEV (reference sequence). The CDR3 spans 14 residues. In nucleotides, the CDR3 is TGTGCCAGCAGCCCGACAGGGGTAATGCAGCCCCAGCATTTT. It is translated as CASSPTGVMQPQHF.

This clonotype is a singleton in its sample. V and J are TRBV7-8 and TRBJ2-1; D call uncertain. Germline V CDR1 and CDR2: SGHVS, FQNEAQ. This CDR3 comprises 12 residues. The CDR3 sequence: CVTSSSYNEQFF. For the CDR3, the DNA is TGTGTCACGTCGAGCTCCTACAATGAGCAGTTCTTC. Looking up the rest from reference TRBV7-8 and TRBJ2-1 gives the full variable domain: GAGVSQSPRYKVAKRGQDVALRCDPISGHVSLFWYQQALGQGPEFLTYFQNEAQLDKSGLPSDRFFAERPEGSVSTLKIQRTQQEDSAVYLCVTSSSYNEQFFGPGTRLTVL.

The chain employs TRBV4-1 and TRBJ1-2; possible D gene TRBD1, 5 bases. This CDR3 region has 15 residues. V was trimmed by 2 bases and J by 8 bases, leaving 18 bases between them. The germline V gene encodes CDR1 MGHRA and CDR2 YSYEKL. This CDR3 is CASSQRSRDPGGYTF. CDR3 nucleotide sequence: TGCGCCAGCAGCCAAAGATCAAGGGACCCGGGGGGCTACACCTTC.

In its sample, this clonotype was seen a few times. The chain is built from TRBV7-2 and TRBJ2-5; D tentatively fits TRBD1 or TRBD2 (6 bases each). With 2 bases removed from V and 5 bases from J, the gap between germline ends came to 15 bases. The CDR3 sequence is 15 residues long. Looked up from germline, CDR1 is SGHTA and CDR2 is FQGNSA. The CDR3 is CASSLTFGGQETQYF. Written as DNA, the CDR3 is TGTGCCAGCAGCTTAACGTTCGGGGGCCAGGAGACCCAGTACTTC.

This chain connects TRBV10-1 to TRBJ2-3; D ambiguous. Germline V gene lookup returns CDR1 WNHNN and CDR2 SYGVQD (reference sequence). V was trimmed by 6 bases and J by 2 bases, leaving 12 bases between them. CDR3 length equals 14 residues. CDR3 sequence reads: CASSPDQDTDTQYF. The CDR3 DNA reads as TGCGCCAGCAGCCCAGACCAGGACACAGATACGCAGTATTTT.

The CDR3 protein is CASGPALAADNYGYTF. CDR3 nucleotides: TGCGCCAGCGGCCCCGCGCTGGCAGCTGATAACTATGGCTACACCTTC. The chain combines TRBV4-3 with TRBJ1-2; D is uncertain. CDR3 size: 16 residues. V shed 8 bases and J shed 1 base, with 20 bases lying between them. Germline assignment: CDR1 LGHNA and CDR2 YSLEER.

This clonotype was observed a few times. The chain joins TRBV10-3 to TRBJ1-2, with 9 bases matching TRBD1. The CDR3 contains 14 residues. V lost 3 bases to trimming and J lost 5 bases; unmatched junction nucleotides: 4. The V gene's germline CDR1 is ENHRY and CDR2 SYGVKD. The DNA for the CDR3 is TGTGCCATCAGTGACGCGGACAGGGGATATGGCTACACCTTC. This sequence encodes CAISDADRGYGYTF.

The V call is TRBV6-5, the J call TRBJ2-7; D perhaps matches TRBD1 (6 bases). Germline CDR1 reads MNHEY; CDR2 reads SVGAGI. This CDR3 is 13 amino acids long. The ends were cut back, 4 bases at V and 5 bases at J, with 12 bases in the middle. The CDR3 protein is CASSSYRAHEQYF. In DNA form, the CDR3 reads TGTGCCAGCAGTTCCTACAGGGCCCACGAGCAGTACTTC.

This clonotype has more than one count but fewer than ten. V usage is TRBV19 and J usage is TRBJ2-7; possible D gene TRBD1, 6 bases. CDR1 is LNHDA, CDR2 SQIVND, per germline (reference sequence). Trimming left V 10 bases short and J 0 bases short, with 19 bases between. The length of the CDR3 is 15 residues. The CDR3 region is CATKRAPDSSYEQYF. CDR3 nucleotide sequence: TGTGCCACCAAGAGGGCCCCGGACAGCTCCTACGAGCAGTACTTC.

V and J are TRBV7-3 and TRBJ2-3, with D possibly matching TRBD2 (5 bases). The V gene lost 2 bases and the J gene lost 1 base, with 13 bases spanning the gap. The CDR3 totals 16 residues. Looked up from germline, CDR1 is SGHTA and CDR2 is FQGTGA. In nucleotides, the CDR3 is TGTGCCAGCAGCTTAGGGTCTAGCAGGCGCACAGATACGCAGTATTTT. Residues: CASSLGSSRRTDTQYF.

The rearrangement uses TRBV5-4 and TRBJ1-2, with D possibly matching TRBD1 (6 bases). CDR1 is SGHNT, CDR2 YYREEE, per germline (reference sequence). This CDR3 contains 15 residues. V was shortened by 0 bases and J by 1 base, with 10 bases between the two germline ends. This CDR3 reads CASSLAADSNYGYTF. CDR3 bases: TGTGCCAGCAGCTTGGCCGCGGACAGTAACTATGGCTACACCTTC. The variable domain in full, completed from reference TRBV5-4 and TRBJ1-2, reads ETGVTQSPTHLIKTRGQQVTLRCSSQSGHNTVSWYQQALGQGPQFIFQYYREEENGRGNFPPRFSGLQFPNYSSELNVNALELDDSALYLCASSLAADSNYGYTFGSGTRLTVV.

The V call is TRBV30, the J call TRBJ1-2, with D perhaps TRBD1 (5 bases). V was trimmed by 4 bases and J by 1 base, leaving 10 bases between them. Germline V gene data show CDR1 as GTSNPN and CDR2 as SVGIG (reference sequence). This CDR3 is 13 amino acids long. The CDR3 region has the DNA TGTGCCTGGAATTCACAGGATAACTATGGCTACACCTTC. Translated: CAWNSQDNYGYTF.

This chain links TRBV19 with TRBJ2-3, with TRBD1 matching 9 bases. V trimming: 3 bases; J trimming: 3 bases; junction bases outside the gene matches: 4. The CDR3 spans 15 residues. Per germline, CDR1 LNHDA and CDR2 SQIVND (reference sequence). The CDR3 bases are TGTGCCAGTAGTATTCGACAGGGGGGTACAGATACGCAGTATTTT. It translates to CASSIRQGGTDTQYF.

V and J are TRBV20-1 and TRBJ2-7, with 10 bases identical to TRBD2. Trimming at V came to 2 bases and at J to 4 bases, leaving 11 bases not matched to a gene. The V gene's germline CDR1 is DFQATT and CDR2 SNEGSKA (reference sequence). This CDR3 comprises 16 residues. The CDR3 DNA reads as TGCAGTGCTAGACCCGGGACTAGCGTCCTCAGTTACGAGCAGTACTTC. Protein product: CSARPGTSVLSYEQYF.

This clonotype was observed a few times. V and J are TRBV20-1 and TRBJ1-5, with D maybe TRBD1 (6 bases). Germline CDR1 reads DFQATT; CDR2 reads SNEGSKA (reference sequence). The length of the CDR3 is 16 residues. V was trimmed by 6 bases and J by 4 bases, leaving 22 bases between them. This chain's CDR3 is CSAGGQLLPGNQPQHF. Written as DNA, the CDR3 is TGCAGTGCAGGAGGACAGCTTCTACCTGGGAATCAGCCCCAGCATTTT.

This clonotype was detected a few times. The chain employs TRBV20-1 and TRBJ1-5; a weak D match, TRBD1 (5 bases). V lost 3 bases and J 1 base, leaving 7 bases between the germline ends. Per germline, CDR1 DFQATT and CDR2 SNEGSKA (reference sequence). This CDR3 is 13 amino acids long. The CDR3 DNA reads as TGCAGTGCTAGGGGGGTCAGCAATCAGCCCCAGCATTTT. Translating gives CSARGVSNQPQHF.

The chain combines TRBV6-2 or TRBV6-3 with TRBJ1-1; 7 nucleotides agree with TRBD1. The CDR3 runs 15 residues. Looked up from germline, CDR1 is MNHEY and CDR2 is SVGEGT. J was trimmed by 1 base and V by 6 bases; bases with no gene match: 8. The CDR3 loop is CASRRPGQQNTEAFF. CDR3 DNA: TGTGCCAGCAGGCGGCCGGGACAGCAGAACACTGAAGCTTTCTTT.